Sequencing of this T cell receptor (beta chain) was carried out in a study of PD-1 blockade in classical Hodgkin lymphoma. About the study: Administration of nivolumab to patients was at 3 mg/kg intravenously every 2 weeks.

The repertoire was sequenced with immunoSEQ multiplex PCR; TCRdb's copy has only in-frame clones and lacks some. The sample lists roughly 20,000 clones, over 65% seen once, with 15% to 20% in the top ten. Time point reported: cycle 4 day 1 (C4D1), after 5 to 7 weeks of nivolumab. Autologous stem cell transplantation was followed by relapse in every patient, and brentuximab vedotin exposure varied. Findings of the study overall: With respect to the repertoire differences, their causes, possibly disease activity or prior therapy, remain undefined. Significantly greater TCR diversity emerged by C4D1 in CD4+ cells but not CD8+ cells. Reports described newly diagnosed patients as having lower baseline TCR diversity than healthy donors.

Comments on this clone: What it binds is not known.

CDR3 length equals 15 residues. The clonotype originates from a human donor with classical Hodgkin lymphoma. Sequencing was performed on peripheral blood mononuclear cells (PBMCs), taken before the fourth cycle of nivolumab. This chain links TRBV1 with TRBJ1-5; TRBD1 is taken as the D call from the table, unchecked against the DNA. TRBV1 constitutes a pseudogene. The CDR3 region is CTSSQDQGLAQPQHF. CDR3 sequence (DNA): TGCACCAGCAGCCAAGATCAGGGGCTCGCTCAGCCCCAGCATTTT.